This T cell receptor beta chain was documented in a study of blood T cell repertoires in COVID-19. About the research overall: There were acute and convalescent COVID-19 samples, and they came from the United States, Italy and Spain. Sources were T cells, B-cell-depleted T cells, or PBMCs; the material itself was cDNA or gDNA.

Per the study methods: The assay estimated nucleated cells by amplifying reference gene primers. The method was immunoSEQ multiplex PCR; TCRdb's version includes in-frame clones alone and lacks a portion of them. For V, J and clone size, that table is used; D and trimming come from the DNA. The table records 60,000 to 70,000 clones, roughly 90% of them present only once. This CDR3 is built from 14 residues. Germline trimming cut 7 bases from V and 2 bases from J; bases unmatched to any gene: 4. From germline, CDR1 is MGHRA and CDR2 YSYEKL. The chain joins TRBV4-1 to TRBJ1-4, with TRBD1 identical over 7 bases. The receptor comes from a man aged 50-60 years with active COVID-19. Material: peripheral blood. CDR3 region: CASKKQGTNEKLFF. CDR3 nucleotides: TGCGCCAGCAAGAAACAGGGGACTAATGAAAAACTGTTTTTT.